This T cell receptor beta chain stems from a study of CXCR3-negative and CXCR3-positive naive CD8 T cells (dated by TCRdb to the late 2010s). Regarding the complete study: In total, about 135 million TRB reads were obtained, which works out to roughly 1.5 +/- 0.3 million reads per library. Data from around ten donors, pooled across two independent experiments, went into the diversity and physicochemical repertoire analyses. Naive subsets from five or six donors and memory cells from 3 donors were included in the TRBV-TRBJ cluster analysis.

For each CD8+ T cell subset, flow sorting was done in triplicate, and 250,000 to 300,000 cells per subset went directly into RLT lysis buffer. To exclude memory contaminants, naive CD8+ T cells were stringently defined as CD45RO-CCR7+CD27+CD95-. Standard density gradient centrifugation was used to isolate peripheral blood mononuclear cells from buffy coats. Naive CXCR3-negative and CXCR3-positive CD8+ T cells were flow-sorted on a FACSAria III. Total RNA was extracted from sorted cells with an RNeasy Mini Kit. TCRdb shows the sequencer as NextSeq 550. The Human TCR Profiling Kit (MiLaboratory) was used to make UMI-labeled 5' RACE TRB cDNA libraries. cDNA synthesis used the entire amount of extracted RNA, and PCR amplification then used the entire amount of cDNA produced. Libraries were prepared in parallel with an identical number of PCR cycles. The original pipeline was this. About 54,000 +/- 9,700 unique UMI-labeled TRB cDNA molecules per library were extracted with MIGEC and MiXCR, with at least two reads per UMI required. An average of approximately 40,000 +/- 10,000 functional in-frame TRB CDR3 nucleotide clonotypes without stop codons was found per library. After each sample was downsampled to 5000 UMI-labeled TRB molecules, VDJtools was used to calculate diversity metrics such as normalized Shannon-Wiener and Chao1. For the central five CDR3 residues, VDJtools calculated physicochemical properties weighted by clonotype size, namely interaction energy, strength, volume and Kidera factor 4. TCRdb reprocessed the reads, so every CDR3 protein sequence counts as one entry and DNA is not shown. None of the V and J calls come from the authors' own analysis; TCRdb made them. Per the sample table, the count is 120,000 to 150,000 distinct CDR3 sequences. The leading ten clones occupy about 0.3% of the sample.

Notes on this clonotype: The antigen this receptor binds is unknown.

Including the terminal cysteine and phenylalanine, the CDR3 comprises 17 residues. The nucleotide record is missing. Taken from the germline V gene (reference sequence), the CDR1 and CDR2 loops are MNHEY and SMNVEV. Summary of the overall study and its limitations: Naive CXCR3-negative and CXCR3-positive cells from the same donor showed similar TRBV-TRBJ usage, whereas memory cells showed distinct patterns. Both naive subsets had comparably high repertoire diversity, while memory CD8+ T cells had much lower repertoire diversity. Compared with CXCR3-negative naive cells, CXCR3-positive naive cells had TRB CDR3s with higher hydrophobicity (lower Kidera factor 4), lower energy, and higher strength and volume indices. Surface CD5, linked to self-reactivity in mice, was comparable between naive subsets; TCR interaction strength was therefore also inferred from TRB CDR3 physicochemical properties. Because CXCR3 expression was partially decreased after cryopreservation, freshly isolated PBMCs were used for most assays.

The TCR sequence derives from a human donor in good health. Some clones in this sample may be carry-over from other donors' samples. Sequenced: naive CXCR3+ CD8+ T cells from blood. The intended sense of this specimen's cell subset or site label: CD45RO-CCR7+CD27+CD95- naive CD8+ T cells expressing CXCR3 (TNR3+). In this chain, TRBV27 is recombined with TRBJ2-7; TCRdb's D gene call, TRBD2, goes unchecked for lack of DNA. CDR3 reads: CASSYASGSGSSYEQYF.